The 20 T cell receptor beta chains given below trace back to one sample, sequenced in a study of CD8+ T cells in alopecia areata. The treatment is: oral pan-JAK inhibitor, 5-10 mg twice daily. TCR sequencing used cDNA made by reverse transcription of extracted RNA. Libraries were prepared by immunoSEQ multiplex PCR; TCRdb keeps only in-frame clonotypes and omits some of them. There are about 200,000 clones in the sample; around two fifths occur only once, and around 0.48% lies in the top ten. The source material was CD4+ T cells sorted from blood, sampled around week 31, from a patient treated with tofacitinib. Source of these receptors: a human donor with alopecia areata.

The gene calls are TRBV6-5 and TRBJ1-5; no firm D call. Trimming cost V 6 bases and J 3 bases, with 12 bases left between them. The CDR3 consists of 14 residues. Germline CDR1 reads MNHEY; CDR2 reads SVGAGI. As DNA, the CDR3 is TGTGCCAGCAGCCACGGGCGGTACAATCAGCCCCAGCATTTT. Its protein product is CASSHGRYNQPQHF.

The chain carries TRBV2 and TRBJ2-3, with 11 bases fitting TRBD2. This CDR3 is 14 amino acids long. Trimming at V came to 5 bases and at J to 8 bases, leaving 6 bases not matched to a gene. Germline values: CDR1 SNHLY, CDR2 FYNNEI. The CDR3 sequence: CASSISGGASTQYF. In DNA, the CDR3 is TGTGCCAGCAGTATTAGCGGGGGGGCTTCTACGCAGTATTTT.

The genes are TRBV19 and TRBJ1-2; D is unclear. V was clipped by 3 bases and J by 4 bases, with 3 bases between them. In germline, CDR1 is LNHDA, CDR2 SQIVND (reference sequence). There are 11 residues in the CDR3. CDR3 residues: CASSMGYGYTF. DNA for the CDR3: TGTGCCAGTAGTATGGGCTATGGCTACACCTTC.

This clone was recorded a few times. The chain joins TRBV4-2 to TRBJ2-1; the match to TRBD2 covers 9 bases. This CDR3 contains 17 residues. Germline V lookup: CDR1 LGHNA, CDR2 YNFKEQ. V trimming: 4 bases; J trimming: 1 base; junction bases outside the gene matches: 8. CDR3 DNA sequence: TGTGCCAGCAGCCCGGTAGCGGGGGCTCAATCCTACAATGAGCAGTTCTTC. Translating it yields CASSPVAGAQSYNEQFF.

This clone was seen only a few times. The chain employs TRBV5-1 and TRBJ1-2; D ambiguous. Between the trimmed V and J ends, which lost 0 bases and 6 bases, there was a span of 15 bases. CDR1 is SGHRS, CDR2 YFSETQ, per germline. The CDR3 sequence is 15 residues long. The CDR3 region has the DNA TGCGCCAGCAGCTTGGTTCCGGGTGAAACTAATGGCTACACCTTC. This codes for CASSLVPGETNGYTF. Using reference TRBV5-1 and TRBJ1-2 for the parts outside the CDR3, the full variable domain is KAGVTQTPRYLIKTRGQQVTLSCSPISGHRSVSWYQQTPGQGLQFLFEYFSETQRNKGNFPGRFSGRQFSNSRSEMNVSTLELGDSALYLCASSLVPGETNGYTFGSGTRLTVV.

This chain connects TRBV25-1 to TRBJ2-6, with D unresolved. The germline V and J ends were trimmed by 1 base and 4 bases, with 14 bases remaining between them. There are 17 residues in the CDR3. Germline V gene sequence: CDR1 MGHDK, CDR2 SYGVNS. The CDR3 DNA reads TGTGCCAGCAGTGAATTGCAGGCCGGTCGGGGGGCCAACGTCCTGACTTTC. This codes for CASSELQAGRGANVLTF.

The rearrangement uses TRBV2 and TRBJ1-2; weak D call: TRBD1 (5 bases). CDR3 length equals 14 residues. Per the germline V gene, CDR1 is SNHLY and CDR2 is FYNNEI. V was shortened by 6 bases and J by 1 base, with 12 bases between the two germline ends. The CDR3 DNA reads TGTGCCAGCAGGGGGGACGGATTTAACTATGGCTACACCTTC. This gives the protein CASRGDGFNYGYTF.

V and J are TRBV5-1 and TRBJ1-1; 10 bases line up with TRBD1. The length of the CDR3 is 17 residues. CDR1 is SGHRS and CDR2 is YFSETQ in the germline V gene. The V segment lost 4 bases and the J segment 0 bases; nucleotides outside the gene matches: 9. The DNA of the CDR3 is TGCGCCAGCAGCCAACGACAGGGGGCGCTTTTGAACACTGAAGCTTTCTTT. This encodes CASSQRQGALLNTEAFF.

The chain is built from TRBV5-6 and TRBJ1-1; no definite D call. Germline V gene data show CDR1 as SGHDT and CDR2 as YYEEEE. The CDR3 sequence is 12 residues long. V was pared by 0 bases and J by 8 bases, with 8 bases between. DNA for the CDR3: TGTGCCAGCAGCTTGGTGGCAGCGGAAGCTTTCTTT. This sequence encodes CASSLVAAEAFF.

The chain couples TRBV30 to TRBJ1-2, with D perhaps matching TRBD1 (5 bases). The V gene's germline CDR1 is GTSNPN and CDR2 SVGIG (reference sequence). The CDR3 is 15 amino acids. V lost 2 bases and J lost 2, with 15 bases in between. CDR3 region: CAWSRQGVLNYGYTF. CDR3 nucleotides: TGTGCCTGGAGTAGACAAGGGGTCCTCAACTATGGCTACACCTTC.

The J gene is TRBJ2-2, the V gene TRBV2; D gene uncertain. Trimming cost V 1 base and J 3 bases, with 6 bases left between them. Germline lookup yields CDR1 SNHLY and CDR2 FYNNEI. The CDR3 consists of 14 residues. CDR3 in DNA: TGTGCCAGCAGTGAAGGTCGCGACACCGGGGAGCTGTTTTTT. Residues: CASSEGRDTGELFF.

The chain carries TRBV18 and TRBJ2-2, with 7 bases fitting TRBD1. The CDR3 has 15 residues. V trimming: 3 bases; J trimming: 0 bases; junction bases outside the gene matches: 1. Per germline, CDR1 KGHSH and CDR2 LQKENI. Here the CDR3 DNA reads TGTGCCAGCTCACCGGACAGGCCGAACACCGGGGAGCTGTTTTTT. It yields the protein CASSPDRPNTGELFF.

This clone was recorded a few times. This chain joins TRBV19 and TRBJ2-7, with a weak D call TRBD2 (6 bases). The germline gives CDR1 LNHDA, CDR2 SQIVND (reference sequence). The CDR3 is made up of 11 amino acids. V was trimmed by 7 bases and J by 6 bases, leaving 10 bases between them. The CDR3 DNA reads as TGTGCCAGTACCGAGGGAGGCGAGCAGTACTTC. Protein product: CASTEGGEQYF.

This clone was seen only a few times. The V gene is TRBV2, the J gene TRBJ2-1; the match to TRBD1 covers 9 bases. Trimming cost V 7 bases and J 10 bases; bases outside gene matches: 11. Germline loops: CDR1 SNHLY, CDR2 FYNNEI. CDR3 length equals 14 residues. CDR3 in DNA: TGTGCCAGCAAACGTGGGGACAGGGCGGGGGAGCAGTTCTTC. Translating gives CASKRGDRAGEQFF.

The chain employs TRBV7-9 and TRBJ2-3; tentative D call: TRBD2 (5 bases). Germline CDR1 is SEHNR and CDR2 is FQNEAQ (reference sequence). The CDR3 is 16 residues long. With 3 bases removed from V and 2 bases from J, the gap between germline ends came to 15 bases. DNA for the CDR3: TGTGCCAGCAGCTTGGAGCTAGCCGGTTTCACAGATACGCAGTATTTT. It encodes CASSLELAGFTDTQYF.

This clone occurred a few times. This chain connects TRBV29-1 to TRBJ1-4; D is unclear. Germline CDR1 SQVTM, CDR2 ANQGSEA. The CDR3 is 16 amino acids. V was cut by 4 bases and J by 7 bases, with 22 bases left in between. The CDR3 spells CSVAAGRALRGEKLFF. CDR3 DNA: TGCAGCGTTGCGGCAGGCCGTGCCCTTCGTGGTGAAAAACTGTTTTTT.

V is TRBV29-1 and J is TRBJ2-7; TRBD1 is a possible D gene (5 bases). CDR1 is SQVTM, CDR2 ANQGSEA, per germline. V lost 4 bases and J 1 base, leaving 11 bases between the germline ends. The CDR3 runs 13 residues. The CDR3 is CSVGKRGSYEQYF. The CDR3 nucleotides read TGCAGCGTTGGAAAAAGGGGATCCTACGAGCAGTACTTC.

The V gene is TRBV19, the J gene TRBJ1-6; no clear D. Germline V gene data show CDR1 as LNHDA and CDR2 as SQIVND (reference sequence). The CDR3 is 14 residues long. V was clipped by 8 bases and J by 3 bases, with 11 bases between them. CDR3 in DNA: TGTGCCAGTGCGGCGGGGAACTATAATTCACCCCTCCACTTT. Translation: CASAAGNYNSPLHF.

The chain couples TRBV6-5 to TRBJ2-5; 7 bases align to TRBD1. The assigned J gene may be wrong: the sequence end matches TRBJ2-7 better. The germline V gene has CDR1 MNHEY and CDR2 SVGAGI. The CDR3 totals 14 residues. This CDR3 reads CASRGQLSSYEQYF. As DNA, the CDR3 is TGTGCCAGCAGGGGACAGTTGAGCTCCTACGAGCAGTACTTC.

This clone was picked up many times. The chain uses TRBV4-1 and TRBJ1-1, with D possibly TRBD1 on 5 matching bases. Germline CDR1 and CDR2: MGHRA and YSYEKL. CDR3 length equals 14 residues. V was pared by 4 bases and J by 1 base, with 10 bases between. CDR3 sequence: CASSPVGGNTEAFF. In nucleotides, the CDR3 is TGCGCCAGCAGCCCGGTTGGGGGGAACACTGAAGCTTTCTTT.